These 20 T cell receptor beta chains came from one sample sequenced in a study of shared clonotypes between healthy human individuals. The method was immunoSEQ multiplex PCR; TCRdb's version includes in-frame clones alone and lacks a portion of them. This sample yields about 680,000 clones, of which 60% to 75% are seen a single time; roughly 1.9% belongs to the top ten. The sequenced material came from memory CD4+ T cells sorted from blood. Subset noted: CD45RA-negative fraction. Every receptor here comes from a woman aged 25 to 39 in good health.

To note about this clone: Other DNA sequences in the sample encode the same CDR3. The chain combines TRBV5-1 with TRBJ2-1; TRBD2 might be the D (6 bases). Germline values: CDR1 SGHRS, CDR2 YFSETQ. This CDR3 comprises 16 residues. V was pared by 3 bases and J by 0 bases, with 13 bases between. The CDR3 here is CASSSPGGSSYNEQFF. The CDR3 DNA is TGCGCCAGCAGCTCCCCCGGGGGTAGCTCCTACAATGAGCAGTTCTTC.

This clone has a handful of counts. CDR3 in amino acids: CASSYGLGSTNEKLFF. For the CDR3, the DNA is TGTGCCAGCAGTTACGGGTTGGGCTCAACTAATGAAAAACTGTTTTTT. The chain recombines TRBV6-5 with TRBJ1-4; D unclear. Trimming left V 2 bases short and J 0 bases short, with 10 bases between. This CDR3 has 16 amino acids. Germline CDR1 and CDR2: MNHEY and SVGAGI.

The chain couples TRBV2 to TRBJ1-2; no definite D call. CDR1 and CDR2 (germline): SNHLY, FYNNEI. The CDR3 extends over 14 amino acids. The V and J ends lost 2 bases and 0 bases respectively, with 7 bases between them. In nucleotides, the CDR3 is TGTGCCAGCAGTGAACCAGACACTAACTATGGCTACACCTTC. As protein: CASSEPDTNYGYTF.

The CDR3 sequence is CASSETEQGNEKLFF. CDR3 sequence (DNA): TGTGCCAGCAGTGAAACGGAACAGGGGAATGAAAAACTGTTTTTT. The chain combines TRBV6-1 with TRBJ1-4; 7 bases match TRBD1. Germline-derived CDR1 and CDR2 are MNHNS and SASEGT. The CDR3 is 15 residues long. The J segment lost 5 bases and the V segment lost 2 bases, leaving 5 bases of the junction unmatched.

Concerning this clone itself: This CDR3 is also generated by other DNA sequences in the sample. The chain combines TRBV18 with TRBJ1-1; a possible D gene is TRBD1 (5 bases). The V gene lost 2 bases and the J gene lost 3 bases, with 10 bases spanning the gap. This CDR3 is 14 amino acids long. Per the germline V gene, CDR1 is KGHSH and CDR2 is LQKENI. The CDR3 region is CASSPSGGDTEAFF. The CDR3 nucleotides are TGTGCCAGCTCACCATCCGGGGGGGACACTGAAGCTTTCTTT. Filled out from reference TRBV18 and TRBJ1-1, the complete variable domain reads NAGVMQNPRHLVRRRGQEARLRCSPMKGHSHVYWYRQLPEEGLKFMVYLQKENIIDESGMPKERFSAEFPKEGPSILRIQQVVRGDSAAYFCASSPSGGDTEAFFGQGTRLTVV.

The chain combines TRBV6-1 with TRBJ2-2, with 13 bases identical to TRBD2. In germline, CDR1 is MNHNS, CDR2 SASEGT. With V trimmed by 6 bases and J by 7 bases, 5 bases remained unmatched. The CDR3 is 15 residues long. The CDR3 reads CASRLAGGLGGELFF. CDR3 sequence (DNA): TGTGCCAGCAGACTAGCGGGAGGGCTGGGCGGGGAGCTGTTTTTT.

As regards this clone: The sample carries other DNA sequences with the same CDR3. The rearrangement links TRBV30 to TRBJ1-4; no clear D gene. V was trimmed by 2 bases and J by 5 bases, leaving 3 bases between them. This CDR3 has 11 residues. Germline lookup yields CDR1 GTSNPN and CDR2 SVGIG (reference sequence). The CDR3 bases are TGTGCCTGGAGTAGGAATGAAAAACTGTTTTTT. Residues: CAWSRNEKLFF.

The chain links TRBV11-2 to TRBJ1-2, with a possible D match to TRBD1 (5 bases). The V end was cut by 4 bases, the J end by 8 bases, with 17 bases between. Germline loops: CDR1 SGHAT, CDR2 FQNNGV. This CDR3 is 14 amino acids long. CDR3 sequence (DNA): TGTGCCAGCAGCTCCCCCGGGACGTTGGTGGGCTACACCTTC. It encodes CASSSPGTLVGYTF.

The rearrangement uses TRBV28 and TRBJ2-5, with 10 bases matching TRBD1. After removal of 6 bases from V and 4 bases from J, the junction contained 8 bases not matched to a gene. The length of the CDR3 is 15 residues. Germline V CDR1 and CDR2: MDHEN, SYDVKM. CDR3 nucleotides: TGTGCCAGCAGCAAGATGACAGGGGGCTCAGAGACCCAGTACTTC. Its translation: CASSKMTGGSETQYF. The full variable domain, its missing parts supplied by reference TRBV28 and TRBJ2-5, is DVKVTQSSRYLVKRTGEKVFLECVQDMDHENMFWYRQDPGLGLRLIYFSYDVKMKEKGDIPEGYSVSREKKERFSLILESASTNQTSMYLCASSKMTGGSETQYFGPGTRLLVL.

The chain is built from TRBV28 and TRBJ2-7; D is possibly TRBD2 (6 bases). This CDR3 spans 15 amino acids. The V end lost 7 bases, the J end lost 3 bases, and 19 bases lay between the germline ends. Germline CDR1 and CDR2: MDHEN and SYDVKM. The CDR3 sequence: CASTIAASSYYEQYF. The CDR3 DNA is TGTGCCAGCACGATAGCGGCCTCCTCCTACTACGAGCAGTACTTC.

The chain joins TRBV5-1 to TRBJ1-1, with 9 bases aligning to TRBD1. After removal of 0 bases from V and 5 bases from J, the junction contained 5 bases not matched to a gene. From germline, CDR1 is SGHRS and CDR2 YFSETQ. The CDR3 is 15 amino acids. The CDR3 DNA follows: TGCGCCAGCAGCTTGGGGGACAGGGATATGACTGAAGCTTTCTTT. This sequence encodes CASSLGDRDMTEAFF. The whole variable domain, filled in from reference TRBV5-1 and TRBJ1-1, reads KAGVTQTPRYLIKTRGQQVTLSCSPISGHRSVSWYQQTPGQGLQFLFEYFSETQRNKGNFPGRFSGRQFSNSRSEMNVSTLELGDSALYLCASSLGDRDMTEAFFGQGTRLTVV.

The V and J genes are TRBV5-1 and TRBJ2-2; D possibly corresponds to TRBD1 (6 bases). Germline-derived CDR1 and CDR2 are SGHRS and YFSETQ. This CDR3 spans 15 amino acids. With 3 bases removed from V and 6 bases from J, the gap between germline ends came to 15 bases. CDR3 sequence (DNA): TGCGCCAGCAGCTCCCCCCCAGGGGCCGCCGGGGAGCTGTTTTTT. It codes for CASSSPPGAAGELFF.

This chain uses TRBV27 with TRBJ1-2; no reliable D call. Trimming cost V 0 bases and J 6 bases, with 17 bases left between them. Germline lookup yields CDR1 MNHEY and CDR2 SMNVEV (reference sequence). The CDR3 has 16 residues. The CDR3 DNA is TGTGCCAGCAGTTTATCTTTCGACCCGAGGGTAGATGGCTACACCTTC. It encodes CASSLSFDPRVDGYTF.

As DNA, the CDR3 is TGTGCCAGCAGCCTAAAACTCAATTTGGGTGAGCAGTTCTTC. Translating it yields CASSLKLNLGEQFF. The gene calls are TRBV11-2 and TRBJ2-1, with D unclear. Germline values: CDR1 SGHAT, CDR2 FQNNGV. There are 14 residues in the CDR3. V was clipped by 5 bases and J by 9 bases, with 17 bases between them.

This clone was counted a few times. The chain carries TRBV6-1 and TRBJ2-3, with 16 bases aligning to TRBD2. Germline V gene lookup returns CDR1 MNHNS and CDR2 SASEGT. J lost 1 base, V lost 4 bases, and 5 bases had no gene match. The CDR3 has 18 residues. The chain's CDR3 is CASSATGLAGGRTDTQYF. The CDR3 DNA is TGTGCCAGCAGTGCCACGGGACTAGCGGGAGGGCGCACAGATACGCAGTATTTT.

The chain is built from TRBV5-1 and TRBJ2-5; 7 bases are a match to TRBD1. CDR1 and CDR2 from the germline V gene are SGHRS and YFSETQ. The length of the CDR3 is 15 residues. The ends lost 4 bases at V and 4 bases at J; junction bases unmatched: 10. CDR3 DNA sequence: TGCGCCAGCAGCGAACCGGGACAGTCATCAGAGACCCAGTACTTC. Its protein is CASSEPGQSSETQYF.

The chain is built from TRBV28 and TRBJ2-2; D is unresolved. Germline V lookup: CDR1 MDHEN, CDR2 SYDVKM. CDR3 length: 12 residues. V was clipped by 3 bases and J by 8 bases, with 7 bases between them. The CDR3 loop is CASSFLRGELFF. The CDR3 DNA follows: TGTGCCAGCAGTTTTCTCAGGGGGGAGCTGTTTTTT.

The CDR3 is CASSLTLGQGSYNEQFF. In DNA form, the CDR3 reads TGTGCCAGCAGCTTAACTTTGGGACAGGGGTCCTACAATGAGCAGTTCTTC. The chain joins TRBV11-3 to TRBJ2-1; 10 nucleotides line up with TRBD1. The CDR3 has 17 amino acids. Germline CDR1 SGHNT, CDR2 YENEEA. Trimming cost V 2 bases and J 1 base; bases outside gene matches: 5. Filled out from reference TRBV11-3 and TRBJ2-1, the complete variable domain reads EAGVVQSPRYKIIEKKQPVAFWCNPISGHNTLYWYLQNLGQGPELLIRYENEEAVDDSQLPKDRFSAERLKGVDSTLKIQPAELGDSAVYLCASSLTLGQGSYNEQFFGPGTRLTVL.

This clone occurred once. The chain recombines TRBV5-1 with TRBJ2-1; 9 positions match TRBD2. CDR3 length: 17 residues. V lost 1 base, J lost 8 bases, and 13 bases stayed unmatched. Per germline, CDR1 SGHRS and CDR2 YFSETQ. The CDR3 reads CASSLPLSGSGSDEQFF. CDR3 DNA sequence: TGCGCCAGCAGCTTGCCCCTTAGCGGGAGCGGGTCTGATGAGCAGTTCTTC.

The table lists this clone with many counts. The CDR3 DNA follows: TGTGCCAGCAGCTTAACCACAGGGGACGCAGATACGCAGTATTTT. This codes for CASSLTTGDADTQYF. V and J are TRBV7-9 and TRBJ2-3, with 7 bases fitting TRBD1. This CDR3 has 15 amino acids. Germline CDR1 is SEHNR and CDR2 is FQNEAQ (reference sequence). With V trimmed by 2 bases and J by 4 bases, 6 bases remained unmatched.